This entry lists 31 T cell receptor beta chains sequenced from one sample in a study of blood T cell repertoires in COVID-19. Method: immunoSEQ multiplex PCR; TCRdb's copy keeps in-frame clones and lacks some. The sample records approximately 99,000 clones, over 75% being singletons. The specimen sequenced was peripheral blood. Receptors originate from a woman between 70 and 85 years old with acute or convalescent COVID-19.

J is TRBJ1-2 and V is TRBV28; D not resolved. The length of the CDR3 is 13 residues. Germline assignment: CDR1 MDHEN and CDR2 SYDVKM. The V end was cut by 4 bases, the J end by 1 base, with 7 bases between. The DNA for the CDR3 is TGTGCCAGCAGTTCCCTCCTTAACTATGGCTACACCTTC. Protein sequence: CASSSLLNYGYTF.

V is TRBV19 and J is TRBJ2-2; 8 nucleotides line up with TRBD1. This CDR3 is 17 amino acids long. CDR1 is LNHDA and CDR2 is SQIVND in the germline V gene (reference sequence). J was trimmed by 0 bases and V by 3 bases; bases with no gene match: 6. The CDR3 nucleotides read TGTGCCAGTAGTATGGCTCGACAGGGGACGAACACCGGGGAGCTGTTTTTT. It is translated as CASSMARQGTNTGELFF.

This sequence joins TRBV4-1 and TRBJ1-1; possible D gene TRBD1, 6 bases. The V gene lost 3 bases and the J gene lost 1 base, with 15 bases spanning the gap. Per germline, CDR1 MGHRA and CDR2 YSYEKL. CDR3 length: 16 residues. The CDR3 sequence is CASSHFLQGRNTEAFF. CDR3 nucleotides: TGCGCCAGCAGCCACTTCTTACAGGGAAGGAACACTGAAGCTTTCTTT.

The CDR3 sequence is CASRHPTHGYTF. The CDR3 nucleotides are TGTGCCAGCCGCCATCCAACACATGGCTACACCTTC. J is TRBJ1-2 and V is TRBV28; D remains unclear. V gave up 8 bases and J gave up 6 bases, with 13 bases separating them. The CDR3 covers 12 residues. Germline CDR1 is MDHEN and CDR2 is SYDVKM.

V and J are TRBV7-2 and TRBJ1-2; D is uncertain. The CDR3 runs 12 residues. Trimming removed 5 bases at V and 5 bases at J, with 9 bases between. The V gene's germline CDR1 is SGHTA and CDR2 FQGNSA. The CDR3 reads CASSEGGYGYTF. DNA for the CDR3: TGTGCCAGCAGCGAGGGAGGGTATGGCTACACCTTC.

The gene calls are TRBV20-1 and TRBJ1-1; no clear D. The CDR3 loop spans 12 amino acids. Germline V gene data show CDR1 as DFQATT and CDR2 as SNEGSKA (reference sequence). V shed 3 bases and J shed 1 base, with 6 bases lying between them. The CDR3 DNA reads TGCAGTGCTAGTTCGGGGAACACTGAAGCTTTCTTT. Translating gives CSASSGNTEAFF.

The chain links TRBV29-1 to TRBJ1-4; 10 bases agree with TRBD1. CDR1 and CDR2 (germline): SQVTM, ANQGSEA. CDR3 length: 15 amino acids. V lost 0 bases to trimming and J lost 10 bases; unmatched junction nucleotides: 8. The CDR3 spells CSVEDQGQGFGKLFF. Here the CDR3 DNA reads TGCAGCGTTGAAGATCAGGGACAGGGGTTCGGAAAACTGTTTTTT.

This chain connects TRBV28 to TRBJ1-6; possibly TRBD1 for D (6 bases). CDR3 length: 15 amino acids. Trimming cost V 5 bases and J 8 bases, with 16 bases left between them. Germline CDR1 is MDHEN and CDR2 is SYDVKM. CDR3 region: CASSPADRDHSPLHF. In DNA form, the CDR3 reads TGTGCCAGCAGTCCGGCGGACAGAGATCATTCACCCCTCCACTTT.

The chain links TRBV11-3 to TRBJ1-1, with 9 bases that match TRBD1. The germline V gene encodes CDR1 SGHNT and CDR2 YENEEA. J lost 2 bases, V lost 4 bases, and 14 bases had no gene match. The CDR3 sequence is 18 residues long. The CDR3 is CASSSARDRVYSNTEAFF. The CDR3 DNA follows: TGTGCCAGCAGCTCCGCACGGGACAGGGTATATTCTAACACTGAAGCTTTCTTT.

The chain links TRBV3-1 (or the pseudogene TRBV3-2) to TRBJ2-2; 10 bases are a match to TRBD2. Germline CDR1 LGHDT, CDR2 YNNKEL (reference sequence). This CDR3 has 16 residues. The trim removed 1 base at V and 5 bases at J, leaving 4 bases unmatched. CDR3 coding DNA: TGTGCCAGCAGCCAAGGTCGGACTAGCGGTACCGGGGAGCTGTTTTTT. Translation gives CASSQGRTSGTGELFF.

CDR3 amino acids: CASSLLSGTGFSPLHF. Written as DNA, the CDR3 is TGTGCCAGCAGTCTACTATCTGGGACAGGTTTTTCACCCCTCCACTTT. V and J are TRBV28 and TRBJ1-6, with TRBD1 matching over 8 bases. CDR1 and CDR2 from the germline V gene are MDHEN and SYDVKM. Trimming cost V 5 bases and J 9 bases; bases outside gene matches: 12. The CDR3 contains 16 residues. The full variable domain, in which reference TRBV28 and TRBJ1-6 provide the parts outside the CDR3, is DVKVTQSSRYLVKRTGEKVFLECVQDMDHENMFWYRQDPGLGLRLIYFSYDVKMKEKGDIPEGYSVSREKKERFSLILESASTNQTSMYLCASSLLSGTGFSPLHFGNGTRLTVT.

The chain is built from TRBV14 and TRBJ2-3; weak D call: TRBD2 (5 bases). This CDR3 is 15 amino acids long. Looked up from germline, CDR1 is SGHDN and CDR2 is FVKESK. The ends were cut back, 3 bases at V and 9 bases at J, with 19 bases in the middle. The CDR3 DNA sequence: TGTGCCAGCAGCCAGATTCGGACCAGTACGGGGACGCAGTATTTT. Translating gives CASSQIRTSTGTQYF.

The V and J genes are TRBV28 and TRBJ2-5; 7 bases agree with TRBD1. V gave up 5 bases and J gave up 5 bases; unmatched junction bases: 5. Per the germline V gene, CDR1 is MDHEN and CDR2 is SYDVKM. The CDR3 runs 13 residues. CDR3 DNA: TGTGCCAGCAGTCGACAGGGTCCGGAGACCCAGTACTTC. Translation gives CASSRQGPETQYF.

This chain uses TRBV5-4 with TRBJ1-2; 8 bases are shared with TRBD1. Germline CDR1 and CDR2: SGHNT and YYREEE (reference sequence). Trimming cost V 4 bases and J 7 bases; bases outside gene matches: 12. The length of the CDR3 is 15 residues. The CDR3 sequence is CASSPPTGDVSGYTF. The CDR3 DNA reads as TGTGCCAGCAGCCCCCCGACAGGGGATGTAAGTGGCTACACCTTC.

The CDR3 loop is CASSLRQGADYGYTF. The CDR3 DNA reads TGCGCCAGCAGCTTGCGGCAGGGGGCTGACTATGGCTACACCTTC. The chain combines TRBV5-1 with TRBJ1-2; TRBD1 agrees at 8 bases. This CDR3 comprises 15 residues. CDR1 is SGHRS and CDR2 is YFSETQ in the germline V gene. V gave up 1 base and J gave up 3 bases; unmatched junction bases: 5.

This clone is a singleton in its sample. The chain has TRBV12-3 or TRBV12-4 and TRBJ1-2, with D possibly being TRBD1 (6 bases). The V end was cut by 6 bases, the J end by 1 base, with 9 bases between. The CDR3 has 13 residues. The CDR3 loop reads CASSPGDNYGYTF. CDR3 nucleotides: TGTGCCAGCAGCCCAGGGGATAACTATGGCTACACCTTC.

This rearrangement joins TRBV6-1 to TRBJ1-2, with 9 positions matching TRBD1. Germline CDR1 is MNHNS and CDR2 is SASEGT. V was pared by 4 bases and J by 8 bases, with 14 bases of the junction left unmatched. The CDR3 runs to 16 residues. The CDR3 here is CASSANLPGTGYGYTF. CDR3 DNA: TGTGCCAGCAGTGCCAACCTCCCCGGGACAGGGTACGGCTACACCTTC.

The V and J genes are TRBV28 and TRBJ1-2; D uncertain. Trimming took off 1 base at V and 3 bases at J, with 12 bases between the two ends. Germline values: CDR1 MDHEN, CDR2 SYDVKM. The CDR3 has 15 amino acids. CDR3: CASSLFTVMDYGYTF. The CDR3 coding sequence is TGTGCCAGCAGTTTATTCACGGTCATGGACTATGGCTACACCTTC.

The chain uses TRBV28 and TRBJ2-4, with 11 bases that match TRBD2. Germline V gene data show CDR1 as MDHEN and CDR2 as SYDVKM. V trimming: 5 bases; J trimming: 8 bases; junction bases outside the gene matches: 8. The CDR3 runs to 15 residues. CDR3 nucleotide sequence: TGTGCCAGCAGTGGTAGCGGGGGGGTAAGGGACATTCAGTACTTC. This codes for CASSGSGGVRDIQYF.

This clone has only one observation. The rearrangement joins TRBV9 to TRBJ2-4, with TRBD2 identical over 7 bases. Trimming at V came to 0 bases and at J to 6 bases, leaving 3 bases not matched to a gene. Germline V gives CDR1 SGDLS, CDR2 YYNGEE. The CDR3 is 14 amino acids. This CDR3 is CASSVGVAGNIQYF. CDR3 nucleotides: TGTGCCAGCAGCGTAGGGGTAGCGGGAAACATTCAGTACTTC.

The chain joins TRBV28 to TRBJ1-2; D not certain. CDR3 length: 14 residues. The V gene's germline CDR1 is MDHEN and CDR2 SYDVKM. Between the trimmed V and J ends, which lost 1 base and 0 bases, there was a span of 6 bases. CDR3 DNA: TGTGCCAGCAGTTTATCAGGTGCTAACTATGGCTACACCTTC. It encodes CASSLSGANYGYTF.

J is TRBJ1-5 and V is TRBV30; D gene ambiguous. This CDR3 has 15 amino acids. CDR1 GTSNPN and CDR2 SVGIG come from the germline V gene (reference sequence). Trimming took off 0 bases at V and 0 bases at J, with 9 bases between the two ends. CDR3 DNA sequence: TGTGCCTGGAGTGTGGTTTCGGTTAGCAATCAGCCCCAGCATTTT. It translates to CAWSVVSVSNQPQHF.

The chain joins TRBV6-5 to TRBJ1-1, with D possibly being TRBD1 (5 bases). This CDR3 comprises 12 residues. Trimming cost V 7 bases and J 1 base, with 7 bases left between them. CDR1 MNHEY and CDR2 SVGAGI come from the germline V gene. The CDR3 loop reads CASIQENTEAFF. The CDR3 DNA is TGTGCCAGCATACAGGAGAACACTGAAGCTTTCTTT.

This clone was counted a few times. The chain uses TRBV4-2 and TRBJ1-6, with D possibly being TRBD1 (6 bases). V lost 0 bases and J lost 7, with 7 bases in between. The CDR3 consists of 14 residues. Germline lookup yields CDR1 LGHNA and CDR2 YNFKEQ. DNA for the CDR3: TGTGCCAGCAGCCAAGACAGGGGAAATTCACCCCTCCACTTT. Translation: CASSQDRGNSPLHF.

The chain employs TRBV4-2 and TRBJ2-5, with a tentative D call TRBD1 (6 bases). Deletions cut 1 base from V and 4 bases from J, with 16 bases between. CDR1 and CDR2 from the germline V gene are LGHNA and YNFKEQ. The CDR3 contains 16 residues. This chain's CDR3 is CASSQGGPKDGETQYF. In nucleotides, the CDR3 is TGTGCCAGCAGCCAAGGGGGGCCCAAGGACGGAGAGACCCAGTACTTC.

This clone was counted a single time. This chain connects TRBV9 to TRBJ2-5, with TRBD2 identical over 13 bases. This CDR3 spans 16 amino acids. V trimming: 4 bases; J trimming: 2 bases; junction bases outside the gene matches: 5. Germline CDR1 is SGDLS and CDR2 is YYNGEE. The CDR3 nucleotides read TGTGCCAGCAGCTCAGGACTAGCGGGGGAGCAAGAGACCCAGTACTTC. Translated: CASSSGLAGEQETQYF.

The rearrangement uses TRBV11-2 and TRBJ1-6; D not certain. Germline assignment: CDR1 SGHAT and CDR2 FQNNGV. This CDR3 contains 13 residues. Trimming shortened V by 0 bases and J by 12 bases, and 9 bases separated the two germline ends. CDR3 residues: CASSLDEEGPLHF. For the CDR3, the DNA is TGTGCCAGCAGCTTAGATGAGGAGGGACCCCTCCACTTT.

The CDR3 DNA reads as TGTGCCAGCAGGATTACAGAAGGACAGGGAACCTACGAGCAGTACTTC. It yields the protein CASRITEGQGTYEQYF. The gene calls are TRBV28 and TRBJ2-7; 8 bases fit TRBD1. This CDR3 comprises 16 residues. The J segment lost 2 bases and the V segment lost 6 bases, leaving 12 bases of the junction unmatched. The germline CDR1 and CDR2 sequences are MDHEN and SYDVKM.

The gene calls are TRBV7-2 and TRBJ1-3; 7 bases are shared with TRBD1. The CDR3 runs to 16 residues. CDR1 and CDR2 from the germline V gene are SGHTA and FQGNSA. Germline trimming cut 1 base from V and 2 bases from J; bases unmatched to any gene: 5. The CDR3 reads CASSLGYRGAGNTIYF. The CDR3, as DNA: TGTGCCAGCAGCTTAGGATACAGGGGAGCTGGAAACACCATATATTTT.

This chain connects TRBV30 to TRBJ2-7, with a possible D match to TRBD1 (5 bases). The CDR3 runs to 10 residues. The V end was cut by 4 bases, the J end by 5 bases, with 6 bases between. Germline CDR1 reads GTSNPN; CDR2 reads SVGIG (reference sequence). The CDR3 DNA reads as TGTGCCTGGACAGGGAACGAGCAGTACGTC. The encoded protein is CAWTGNEQYV.

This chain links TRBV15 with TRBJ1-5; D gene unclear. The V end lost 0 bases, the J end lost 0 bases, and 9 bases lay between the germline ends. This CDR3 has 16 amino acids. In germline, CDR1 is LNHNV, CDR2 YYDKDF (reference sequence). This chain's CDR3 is CATSRDVSYSNQPQHF. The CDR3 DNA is TGTGCCACCAGCAGAGATGTCAGTTATAGCAATCAGCCCCAGCATTTT.